Following are 26 T cell receptor beta chains from one sample sequenced in a study of PD-L1 blockade in urothelial cancer. Generated by immunoSEQ multiplex PCR, the TCRdb table keeps only in-frame clones and is missing some. The sample comprises 50,000 or so clones, roughly 82% of which are singletons, and 4.5% rests with the top ten. The sample consisted of PBMCs, taken around atezolizumab (anti-PD-L1) treatment. Receptors were obtained from a man in his sixties or seventies with urothelial cancer.

V is TRBV25-1 and J is TRBJ2-2; TRBD1 is a possible D gene (5 bases). Deletions cut 6 bases from V and 4 bases from J, with 15 bases between. Germline values: CDR1 MGHDK, CDR2 SYGVNS. The CDR3 consists of 15 residues. CDR3 nucleotide sequence: TGTGCCAGCAGGGGATCGGGTGGGGCCACCGGGGAGCTGTTTTTT. Translated: CASRGSGGATGELFF.

The chain employs TRBV4-1 and TRBJ2-1; the D is unclear. The CDR3 length is 17 residues. Germline-derived CDR1 and CDR2 are MGHRA and YSYEKL. V was shortened by 1 base and J by 0 bases, with 13 bases between the two germline ends. The CDR3 spells CASSQGWAKSSYNEQFF. The CDR3 nucleotides are TGCGCCAGCAGCCAAGGGTGGGCCAAGAGCTCCTACAATGAGCAGTTCTTC.

This clone has just a few counts. CDR3 residues: CASTPWAQVTQYF. In DNA form, the CDR3 reads TGTGCCAGCACTCCGTGGGCTCAAGTTACGCAGTATTTT. This sequence joins TRBV2 and TRBJ2-3; D is uncertain. The CDR3 spans 13 residues. With 7 bases removed from V and 8 bases from J, the gap between germline ends came to 16 bases. Germline V CDR1 and CDR2: SNHLY, FYNNEI.

The genes are TRBV5-4 and TRBJ1-2; TRBD1 agrees at 7 bases. CDR1 is SGHNT and CDR2 is YYREEE in the germline V gene (reference sequence). This CDR3 has 14 residues. Trimming removed 4 bases from V and 0 bases from J; junction bases left unmatched: 3. The CDR3 is CASSPDRSNYGYTF. The CDR3 region has the DNA TGTGCCAGCAGCCCGGACAGGTCTAACTATGGCTACACCTTC.

The chain couples TRBV27 to TRBJ1-1; 8 nucleotides agree with TRBD1. CDR1 is MNHEY, CDR2 SMNVEV, per germline (reference sequence). This CDR3 has 13 residues. V dropped 3 bases and J dropped 5; count of bases not matched to a gene: 2. CDR3 DNA sequence: TGTGCCAGCAGTTTCACAGGGGGGACTGAAGCTTTCTTT. Protein: CASSFTGGTEAFF.

This chain's CDR3 is CASSYYRGRETQYF. CDR3 bases: TGTGCCAGCAGCTACTACAGGGGGCGGGAGACCCAGTACTTC. The chain carries TRBV7-2 and TRBJ2-5; 9 bases are a match to TRBD1. CDR3 length equals 14 residues. The germline V gene has CDR1 SGHTA and CDR2 FQGNSA. The ends lost 4 bases at V and 5 bases at J; junction bases unmatched: 5.

The chain carries TRBV5-1 and TRBJ2-2; the match to TRBD1 covers 8 bases. The CDR3 contains 16 residues. V shed 4 bases and J 0 bases; nucleotides not matched to a gene: 5. Germline assignment: CDR1 SGHRS and CDR2 YFSETQ. The CDR3 sequence is CASSIGQGANTGELFF. CDR3 DNA: TGCGCCAGCAGCATTGGACAGGGAGCGAACACCGGGGAGCTGTTTTTT. Full variable domain (remainder filled in from reference TRBV5-1 and TRBJ2-2): KAGVTQTPRYLIKTRGQQVTLSCSPISGHRSVSWYQQTPGQGLQFLFEYFSETQRNKGNFPGRFSGRQFSNSRSEMNVSTLELGDSALYLCASSIGQGANTGELFFGEGSRLTVL.

The rearrangement links TRBV25-1 to TRBJ2-7, with TRBD1 matching over 7 bases. The CDR3 is 15 residues long. Germline-derived CDR1 and CDR2 are MGHDK and SYGVNS. V dropped 3 bases and J dropped 4; count of bases not matched to a gene: 9. This CDR3 is CASSDSTHRGYEQYF. Here the CDR3 DNA reads TGTGCCAGCAGTGACTCTACCCACAGGGGATACGAGCAGTACTTC.

This chain joins TRBV30 and TRBJ2-1; TRBD2 aligns across 8 bases. From germline, CDR1 is GTSNPN and CDR2 SVGIG (reference sequence). Trimming cost V 8 bases and J 4 bases; bases outside gene matches: 10. CDR3 length: 14 amino acids. In DNA, the CDR3 is TGTGCCCGGGCCGGCGAGCGGGGGTACAATGAGCAGTTCTTC. Translating it yields CARAGERGYNEQFF. Complete variable domain (other parts from reference TRBV30 and TRBJ2-1): SQTIHQWPATLVQPVGSPLSLECTVEGTSNPNLYWYRQAAGRGLQLLFYSVGIGQISSEVPQNLSASRPQDRQFILSSKKLLLSDSGFYLCARAGERGYNEQFFGPGTRLTVL.

The chain's CDR3 is CASQPFSILEEQYF. CDR3 bases: TGTGCCAGCCAACCCTTTAGTATCCTAGAAGAGCAGTACTTC. The chain couples TRBV11-2 to TRBJ2-7; the D is unclear. The CDR3 contains 14 residues. Trimming took off 8 bases at V and 7 bases at J, with 21 bases between the two ends. CDR1 SGHAT and CDR2 FQNNGV come from the germline V gene.

V is TRBV7-9 and J is TRBJ1-2; possibly TRBD1 for D (6 bases). The CDR3 runs 14 residues. Trimming cost V 5 bases and J 2 bases, with 12 bases left between them. Germline V lookup: CDR1 SEHNR, CDR2 FQNEAQ (reference sequence). This CDR3 is CASSQQGPNYGYTF. The CDR3 DNA is TGTGCCAGCAGCCAACAGGGCCCAAACTATGGCTACACCTTC.

The CDR3 reads CATGTSGRKAGELFF. Written as DNA, the CDR3 is TGCGCCACCGGGACTAGCGGGAGGAAGGCCGGGGAGCTGTTTTTT. The J gene is TRBJ2-2, the V gene TRBV10-1; 15 nucleotides match TRBD2. CDR3 length equals 15 residues. Germline trimming cut 10 bases from V and 6 bases from J; bases unmatched to any gene: 6. Germline V gene data show CDR1 as WNHNN and CDR2 as SYGVQD (reference sequence).

This chain uses TRBV7-3 with TRBJ1-1; TRBD1 might be the D (6 bases). The V and J ends lost 1 base and 0 bases respectively, with 12 bases between them. Germline V gene data show CDR1 as SGHTA and CDR2 as FQGTGA. CDR3 length equals 16 residues. The CDR3 loop is CASSLSRSGVNTEAFF. CDR3 nucleotides: TGTGCCAGCAGCTTAAGCCGGTCAGGGGTGAACACTGAAGCTTTCTTT.

The chain employs TRBV11-3 and TRBJ2-1; no clear D gene. The CDR3 covers 13 residues. The ends were cut back, 1 base at V and 5 bases at J, with 6 bases in the middle. Germline CDR1 is SGHNT and CDR2 is YENEEA. This CDR3 reads CASSLALDNEQFF. The DNA of the CDR3 is TGTGCCAGCAGCTTAGCGCTAGACAATGAGCAGTTCTTC.

J is TRBJ1-1 and V is TRBV19; no definite D call. From germline, CDR1 is LNHDA and CDR2 SQIVND (reference sequence). The CDR3 has 13 amino acids. The germline V and J ends were trimmed by 8 bases and 2 bases, with 12 bases remaining between them. DNA of the CDR3: TGTGCCAGTGGGAGGGCCTTAAACACTGAAGCTTTCTTT. It specifies CASGRALNTEAFF. Full variable domain (outside the CDR3, taken from reference TRBV19 and TRBJ1-1): DGGITQSPKYLFRKEGQNVTLSCEQNLNHDAMYWYRQDPGQGLRLIYYSQIVNDFQKGDIAEGYSVSREKKESFPLTVTSAQKNPTAFYLCASGRALNTEAFFGQGTRLTVV.

V and J are TRBV11-2 and TRBJ2-3; D uncertain. This CDR3 contains 13 residues. The V gene's germline CDR1 is SGHAT and CDR2 FQNNGV. V lost 6 bases to trimming and J lost 5 bases, with 12 bases between them. Here the CDR3 DNA reads TGTGCCAGCAGGCTAGTTCTGGGAGATACGCAGTATTTT. Translated: CASRLVLGDTQYF. Looking up the rest from reference TRBV11-2 and TRBJ2-3 gives the full variable domain: EAGVAQSPRYKIIEKRQSVAFWCNPISGHATLYWYQQILGQGPKLLIQFQNNGVVDDSQLPKDRFSAERLKGVDSTLKIQPAKLEDSAVYLCASRLVLGDTQYFGPGTRLTVL.

The gene calls are TRBV7-9 and TRBJ2-7, with TRBD2 matching 10 bases. The CDR3 length is 15 residues. Germline values: CDR1 SEHNR, CDR2 FQNEAQ (reference sequence). Trimming at V came to 5 bases and at J to 7 bases, leaving 11 bases not matched to a gene. The CDR3 loop is CASSPSGTSAGEQYF. DNA of the CDR3: TGTGCCAGCAGCCCGTCCGGGACTAGCGCTGGAGAGCAGTACTTC.

The rearrangement uses TRBV29-1 and TRBJ1-1, with D tentatively TRBD1 (5 bases). Trimming took 7 bases from V and 0 from J, leaving 12 bases between them. CDR1 is SQVTM and CDR2 is ANQGSEA in the germline V gene. There are 13 residues in the CDR3. The CDR3 bases are TGCAGCGCCGTAGGGGTCTTGAACACTGAAGCTTTCTTT. It translates to CSAVGVLNTEAFF.

This chain links TRBV7-9 with TRBJ1-2; D not certain. V lost 5 bases, J lost 8 bases, and 12 bases lay in between. The CDR3 contains 12 residues. Germline V gene data show CDR1 as SEHNR and CDR2 as FQNEAQ (reference sequence). CDR3 region: CASSKVPGGYTF. The CDR3 nucleotides read TGTGCCAGCAGCAAAGTCCCGGGAGGCTACACCTTC.

The genes are TRBV28 and TRBJ1-1; D ambiguous. V lost 1 base, J lost 3 bases, and 9 bases lay in between. The germline V gene has CDR1 MDHEN and CDR2 SYDVKM. CDR3 length equals 14 residues. The CDR3 DNA is TGTGCCAGCAGTTTATCTGCAGAGGACACTGAAGCTTTCTTT. Its protein product is CASSLSAEDTEAFF.

This chain connects TRBV30 to TRBJ2-2; unclear D gene. Deletions cut 0 bases from V and 6 bases from J, with 8 bases between. The germline V gene encodes CDR1 GTSNPN and CDR2 SVGIG (reference sequence). The CDR3 extends over 13 amino acids. The CDR3 is CAWSVIAPGELFF. CDR3 nucleotides: TGTGCCTGGAGTGTAATAGCTCCCGGGGAGCTGTTTTTT.

The chain employs TRBV28 and TRBJ1-4, with TRBD1 as a possible D gene (6 bases). Trimming took 6 bases from V and 8 from J, leaving 13 bases between them. The CDR3 sequence is 13 residues long. Germline V CDR1 and CDR2: MDHEN, SYDVKM. The CDR3 sequence: CASRLGGQEKLFF. The CDR3 bases are TGTGCCAGCAGATTAGGAGGACAGGAAAAACTGTTTTTT. Combining the CDR3 with reference TRBV28 and TRBJ1-4 gives the whole variable domain DVKVTQSSRYLVKRTGEKVFLECVQDMDHENMFWYRQDPGLGLRLIYFSYDVKMKEKGDIPEGYSVSREKKERFSLILESASTNQTSMYLCASRLGGQEKLFFGSGTQLSVL.

V is TRBV9 and J is TRBJ2-7; 13 nucleotides line up with TRBD2. This CDR3 is 15 amino acids long. V was pared by 4 bases and J by 3 bases, with 4 bases of the junction left unmatched. Germline V gene data show CDR1 as SGDLS and CDR2 as YYNGEE. CDR3 sequence reads: CASSPGTSGDYEQYF. The CDR3 coding sequence is TGTGCCAGCAGCCCTGGGACTAGCGGGGACTACGAGCAGTACTTC. Variable domain in full (rest from reference TRBV9 and TRBJ2-7): DSGVTQTPKHLITATGQRVTLRCSPRSGDLSVYWYQQSLDQGLQFLIQYYNGEERAKGNILERFSAQQFPDLHSELNLSSLELGDSALYFCASSPGTSGDYEQYFGPGTRLTVT.

This clone was picked up a small number of times. The rearrangement joins TRBV19 to TRBJ1-5; possibly TRBD1 for D (5 bases). Germline CDR1 LNHDA, CDR2 SQIVND (reference sequence). CDR3 length: 15 amino acids. Deletions cut 3 bases from V and 4 bases from J, with 13 bases between. CDR3 amino acids: CASSMGQGGNQPQHF. The CDR3 DNA follows: TGTGCCAGTAGTATGGGGCAGGGTGGAAATCAGCCCCAGCATTTT.

This chain joins TRBV7-8 and TRBJ1-1; tentative D call: TRBD1 (5 bases). The CDR3 is 15 residues long. V was shortened by 6 bases and J by 3 bases, with 17 bases between the two germline ends. Per germline, CDR1 SGHVS and CDR2 FQNEAQ. CDR3 in DNA: TGTGCCAGCAGGGGGAGGGGAAGGTTTGACACTGAAGCTTTCTTT. It encodes CASRGRGRFDTEAFF.

This chain connects TRBV5-1 to TRBJ2-7, with 8 nucleotides matching TRBD2. The CDR3 extends over 16 amino acids. V lost 4 bases to trimming and J lost 0 bases; unmatched junction nucleotides: 9. Germline V gene data show CDR1 as SGHRS and CDR2 as YFSETQ. In DNA, the CDR3 is TGCGCCAGCAGCCGGTCCGAGCGGGAGTCCTCCTACGAGCAGTACTTC. It specifies CASSRSERESSYEQYF. The full variable domain, its missing parts supplied by reference TRBV5-1 and TRBJ2-7, is KAGVTQTPRYLIKTRGQQVTLSCSPISGHRSVSWYQQTPGQGLQFLFEYFSETQRNKGNFPGRFSGRQFSNSRSEMNVSTLELGDSALYLCASSRSERESSYEQYFGPGTRLTVT.